The 23 T cell receptor beta chains given below trace back to one sample, sequenced in a study of CD8+CD57+ T cells in acquired aplastic anemia. By flow cytometry, patients selected for sequencing had shown an expansion of CD8+CD57+ cells. Investigators profiled TCR beta VDJ and CDR3 from genomic DNA template. TCRdb analysed the reads with MiXCR anew, one entry per CDR3 protein. The table shows roughly 61,000 distinct CDR3 sequences, with roughly three fifths occurring only once. Sequencing was carried out using sorted CD4+, CD8+, or CD8+CD57+ T cells (not recorded which) from PBMCs. The receptors stem from a human donor with aplastic anemia.

This clonotype appeared many times. The rearrangement uses TRBV6-1 and TRBJ2-1; 8 bases agree with TRBD2. The CDR3 covers 17 residues. Germline CDR1 is MNHNS and CDR2 is SASEGT. Germline trimming cut 2 bases from V and 5 bases from J; bases unmatched to any gene: 11. This CDR3 reads CASSEWWGSGVNNEQFF. The DNA of the CDR3 is TGTGCCAGCAGTGAATGGTGGGGTAGCGGGGTTAACAATGAGCAGTTCTTC.

At least ten counts were recorded for this clonotype. V and J are TRBV24-1 and TRBJ1-3, with D possibly matching TRBD1 (6 bases). From germline, CDR1 is KGHDR and CDR2 SFDVKD. Trimming removed 6 bases at V and 0 bases at J, with 29 bases between. CDR3 length: 21 amino acids. The CDR3, as DNA: TGTGCCACCAGTCAGCGGCAGGGGAGCTCTAAGAACCGATACTCTGGAAACACCATATATTTT. Amino acids: CATSQRQGSSKNRYSGNTIYF.

The rearrangement joins TRBV20-1 to TRBJ2-7; 9 bases are a match to TRBD2. Germline V CDR1 and CDR2: DFQATT, SNEGSKA (reference sequence). CDR3 length: 15 residues. Trimming removed 3 bases from V and 2 bases from J; junction bases left unmatched: 8. The CDR3 loop reads CSARGPSGRPYEQYF. The CDR3 DNA is TGCAGTGCTAGGGGTCCGAGCGGGAGGCCCTACGAGCAGTACTTC.

At least ten counts were recorded for this clonotype. The chain employs TRBV4-1 and TRBJ2-7, with 8 bases fitting TRBD2. V was pared by 2 bases and J by 3 bases, with 6 bases of the junction left unmatched. The germline gives CDR1 MGHRA, CDR2 YSYEKL. The CDR3 sequence is 15 residues long. In nucleotides, the CDR3 is TGCGCCAGCAGCCAATCACTAGCGGTTCTCTACGAGCAGTACTTC. It translates to CASSQSLAVLYEQYF.

About this clonotype: Since a much larger clone is just one base distant, this may be a read error. CDR3 in amino acids: CASSLGQGSAEKLFF. The CDR3 region has the DNA TGTGCCAGCAGCCTCGGACAGGGGTCTGCTGAAAAACTGTTTTTT. The V gene is TRBV4-2, the J gene TRBJ1-4; the match to TRBD1 covers 9 bases. V lost 4 bases, J lost 7 bases, and 7 bases stayed unmatched. Germline V lookup: CDR1 LGHNA, CDR2 YNFKEQ. The CDR3 extends over 15 amino acids.

This clonotype was detected many times. This sequence joins TRBV9 and TRBJ1-5; D is ambiguous. The V and J ends lost 3 bases and 4 bases respectively, with 11 bases between them. The CDR3 length is 14 residues. Looked up from germline, CDR1 is SGDLS and CDR2 is YYNGEE. Here the CDR3 reads CASSAHSGNQPQHF. Written as DNA, the CDR3 is TGTGCCAGCAGCGCTCATTCTGGGAATCAGCCCCAGCATTTT. Filled out from reference TRBV9 and TRBJ1-5, the complete variable domain reads DSGVTQTPKHLITATGQRVTLRCSPRSGDLSVYWYQQSLDQGLQFLIQYYNGEERAKGNILERFSAQQFPDLHSELNLSSLELGDSALYFCASSAHSGNQPQHFGDGTRLSIL.

The J gene is TRBJ2-7, the V gene TRBV2; D unresolved. Germline assignment: CDR1 SNHLY and CDR2 FYNNEI. CDR3 length equals 14 residues. The V end was cut by 6 bases, the J end by 2 bases, with 14 bases between. CDR3 sequence: CASSDVAVPYEQYF. The CDR3 nucleotides are TGTGCCAGCAGCGACGTGGCGGTACCCTACGAGCAGTACTTC.

This clonotype was seen ten or more times. V and J are TRBV12-3 or TRBV12-4 and TRBJ2-5; 10 bases line up with TRBD2. The CDR3 contains 13 residues. V dropped 9 bases and J dropped 7; count of bases not matched to a gene: 8. CDR3 sequence reads: CASGLAEERTQYF. In DNA form, the CDR3 reads TGTGCCAGTGGACTAGCGGAGGAGCGGACCCAGTACTTC.

This chain links TRBV20-1 with TRBJ2-3; 10 nucleotides line up with TRBD2. The CDR3 has 15 amino acids. Germline loops: CDR1 DFQATT, CDR2 SNEGSKA (reference sequence). The trim removed 5 bases at V and 7 bases at J, leaving 12 bases unmatched. The CDR3 DNA is TGCAGTGCTCCTCTAGCGGGGGCGCCCCAAAATACGCAGTATTTT. This sequence encodes CSAPLAGAPQNTQYF.

This clonotype was observed at least ten times. This chain connects TRBV15 to TRBJ2-1; 8 nucleotides align to TRBD2. This CDR3 has 16 amino acids. Trimming at V came to 2 bases and at J to 5 bases, leaving 8 bases not matched to a gene. Germline values: CDR1 LNHNV, CDR2 YYDKDF (reference sequence). CDR3 sequence: CATSRNAGGQNNEQFF. The CDR3 DNA reads TGTGCCACCAGCAGAAACGCGGGAGGACAGAACAATGAGCAGTTCTTC.

By its share, this clonotype is medium-sized. The DNA for the CDR3 is TGTGCCACCAGTGTCGAAAGAGAGCGCTATGGCTACACCTTC. Protein sequence: CATSVERERYGYTF. This chain connects TRBV24-1 to TRBJ1-2; no definite D call. Trimming took off 5 bases at V and 4 bases at J, with 13 bases between the two ends. Germline V lookup: CDR1 KGHDR, CDR2 SFDVKD. This CDR3 contains 14 residues.

The chain recombines TRBV10-3 with TRBJ1-2; 11 positions match TRBD1. Trimming cost V 2 bases and J 8 bases; bases outside gene matches: 10. The CDR3 contains 16 residues. Germline V lookup: CDR1 ENHRY, CDR2 SYGVKD. The CDR3 sequence: CAISEPGTGGLDGYTF. In nucleotides, the CDR3 is TGTGCCATCAGTGAGCCCGGGACAGGGGGACTAGACGGCTACACCTTC.

The chain links TRBV25-1 to TRBJ1-1, with D unclear. V shed 3 bases and J shed 6 bases, with 14 bases lying between them. The length of the CDR3 is 14 residues. Per germline, CDR1 MGHDK and CDR2 SYGVNS. DNA of the CDR3: TGTGCCAGCAGTGACCCTATCTACAGAGCTGAAGCTTTCTTT. This codes for CASSDPIYRAEAFF.

This clonotype is medium-sized (0.01 to 0.1%). The chain is built from TRBV9 and TRBJ1-3; D uncertain. V lost 0 bases and J 0 bases, leaving 7 bases between the germline ends. This CDR3 has 15 amino acids. Per germline, CDR1 SGDLS and CDR2 YYNGEE. For the CDR3, the DNA is TGTGCCAGCAGCGTAGACTGGAGCTCTGGAAACACCATATATTTT. Its translation is CASSVDWSSGNTIYF.

Ten or more counts support this clonotype. The rearrangement joins TRBV11-2 to TRBJ2-3; TRBD2 aligns across 15 bases. Germline CDR1 is SGHAT and CDR2 is FQNNGV. V was pared by 9 bases and J by 0 bases, with 10 bases of the junction left unmatched. The length of the CDR3 is 18 residues. Here the CDR3 reads CASSPGTSGGRSTDTQYF. CDR3 nucleotide sequence: TGTGCCAGTTCCCCGGGGACTAGCGGGGGGCGGAGCACAGATACGCAGTATTTT.

Here the CDR3 DNA reads TGTGCCAGTGGTTCCCCCTACGAGCAGTACTTC. It specifies CASGSPYEQYF. V is TRBV19 and J is TRBJ2-7; D unresolved. Looked up from germline, CDR1 is LNHDA and CDR2 is SQIVND (reference sequence). V gave up 8 bases and J gave up 2 bases, with 7 bases separating them. CDR3 length equals 11 residues.

In this sample, this clonotype turned up many times. The genes are TRBV7-9 and TRBJ2-1; D ambiguous. CDR3 length equals 12 residues. Germline lookup yields CDR1 SEHNR and CDR2 FQNEAQ (reference sequence). V gave up 4 bases and J gave up 7 bases, with 8 bases separating them. The CDR3: CASSYHTNEQFF. CDR3 nucleotide sequence: TGTGCCAGCAGCTACCACACAAATGAGCAGTTCTTC.

This clonotype was observed a handful of times. The DNA of the CDR3 is TGTGCCAGCAGCAAACAGGGAGATACGCAGTATTTT. Protein product: CASSKQGDTQYF. The rearrangement uses TRBV7-2 and TRBJ2-3, with a weak D call TRBD1 (6 bases). CDR1 is SGHTA, CDR2 FQGNSA, per germline. V was pared by 5 bases and J by 5 bases, with 8 bases between. This CDR3 is 12 amino acids long.

This clonotype has only a few counts. This chain connects TRBV15 to TRBJ2-5, with D perhaps TRBD1 or TRBD2 (5 bases each). Trimming stripped 6 bases from V and 5 bases from J, with 13 bases between. Looked up from germline, CDR1 is LNHNV and CDR2 is YYDKDF (reference sequence). The CDR3 loop spans 13 amino acids. The DNA of the CDR3 is TGTGCCACCAGGGGACCTCCAGAGGAGACCCAGTACTTC. Translation: CATRGPPEETQYF.

This rearrangement joins TRBV24-1 to TRBJ1-4; D possibly corresponds to TRBD1 (6 bases). Germline values: CDR1 KGHDR, CDR2 SFDVKD. V dropped 5 bases and J dropped 5 bases, with 11 bases sitting between them. The CDR3 is 14 amino acids. The CDR3, as DNA: TGTGCCACCAGTGTAGGGGGAGGCAATGAAAAACTGTTTTTT. Its protein is CATSVGGGNEKLFF.

The chain links TRBV11-2 to TRBJ2-7; 12 bases align to TRBD1. The CDR3 length is 16 residues. Germline V lookup: CDR1 SGHAT, CDR2 FQNNGV. V trimming: 4 bases; J trimming: 4 bases; junction bases outside the gene matches: 8. CDR3 sequence (DNA): TGTGCCAGCAGCTCCCGGGACAGGGGGCGAGAGTACGAGCAGTACTTC. Its translation: CASSSRDRGREYEQYF.

The chain couples TRBV4-1 to TRBJ2-7, with TRBD2 matching over 9 bases. Germline loops: CDR1 MGHRA, CDR2 YSYEKL. This CDR3 spans 16 amino acids. V shed 4 bases, J shed 0 bases, and the junction held 7 bases outside the gene matches. CDR3 in amino acids: CASSLRISGSSYEQYF. In nucleotides, the CDR3 is TGCGCCAGCAGCCTCCGAATTAGCGGGAGCTCCTACGAGCAGTACTTC.

This clonotype was observed a handful of times. This sequence joins TRBV2 and TRBJ2-7; TRBD1 agrees at 10 bases. V dropped 6 bases and J dropped 3; count of bases not matched to a gene: 2. Germline V lookup: CDR1 SNHLY, CDR2 FYNNEI. This CDR3 spans 13 amino acids. CDR3 protein: CASRRTGGYEQYF. Written as DNA, the CDR3 is TGTGCCAGCAGACGGACAGGGGGCTACGAGCAGTACTTC.